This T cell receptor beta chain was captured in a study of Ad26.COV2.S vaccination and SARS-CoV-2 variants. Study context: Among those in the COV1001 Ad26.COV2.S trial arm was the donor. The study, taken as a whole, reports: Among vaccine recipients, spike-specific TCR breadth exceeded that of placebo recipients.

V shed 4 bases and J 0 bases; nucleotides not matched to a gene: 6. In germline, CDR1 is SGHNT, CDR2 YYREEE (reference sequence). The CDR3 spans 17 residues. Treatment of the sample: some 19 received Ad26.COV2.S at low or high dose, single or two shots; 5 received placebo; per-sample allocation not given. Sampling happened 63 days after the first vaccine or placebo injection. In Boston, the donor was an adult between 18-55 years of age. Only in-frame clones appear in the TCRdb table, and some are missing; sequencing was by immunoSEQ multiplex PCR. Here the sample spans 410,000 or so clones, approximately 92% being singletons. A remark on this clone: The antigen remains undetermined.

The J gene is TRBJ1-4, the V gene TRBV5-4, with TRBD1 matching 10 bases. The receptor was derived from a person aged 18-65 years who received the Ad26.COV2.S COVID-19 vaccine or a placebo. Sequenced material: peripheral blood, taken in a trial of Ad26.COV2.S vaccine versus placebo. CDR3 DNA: TGTGCCAGCAGCCCCGGGACAGGGGTTTCAACTAATGAAAAACTGTTTTTT. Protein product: CASSPGTGVSTNEKLFF.